These 19 T cell receptor beta chains originate from one sample sequenced in a study of CD8 T cells in Susac syndrome. Random hexamers were used to reverse transcribe about 0.45 to 1 ug of RNA. TCRdb reanalysed the immunoSEQ multiplex PCR reads using MiXCR and keeps one entry per CDR3 protein. The sample holds around 280,000 distinct CDR3 sequences, under 95% seen once. The sequenced sample consisted of CD4+ T cells from PBMCs. Every receptor here comes from a human donor with multiple sclerosis.

The chain uses TRBV20-1 and TRBJ1-4; D may be TRBD1 (6 bases). Germline values: CDR1 DFQATT, CDR2 SNEGSKA (reference sequence). The CDR3 has 11 residues. The V and J ends lost 1 base and 11 bases respectively, with 8 bases between them. This chain's CDR3 is CSARVTGKLFF. CDR3 in DNA: TGCAGTGCTAGAGTAACAGGGAAACTGTTTTTT.

The chain combines TRBV11-2 with TRBJ2-7; 8 bases line up with TRBD2. In germline, CDR1 is SGHAT, CDR2 FQNNGV. CDR3 size: 13 residues. The trim removed 5 bases at V and 7 bases at J, leaving 7 bases unmatched. CDR3 amino acids: CASSPTSGLEQYF. CDR3 nucleotide sequence: TGTGCCAGCAGCCCAACTAGCGGACTAGAGCAGTACTTC.

The rearrangement uses TRBV18 and TRBJ1-1; D call uncertain. The CDR3 spans 13 residues. V lost 8 bases to trimming and J lost 3 bases, with 13 bases between them. CDR1 and CDR2 (germline): KGHSH, LQKENI. CDR3 sequence reads: CASARESYTEAFF. As DNA, the CDR3 is TGTGCCAGCGCACGGGAGAGTTACACTGAAGCTTTCTTT.

This clonotype was detected only once. J is TRBJ2-7 and V is TRBV30; D might be TRBD2 (7 bases). The CDR3 is 12 residues long. Germline V gives CDR1 GTSNPN, CDR2 SVGIG (reference sequence). This CDR3 reads CASEGGVYEQYF. The CDR3 region has the DNA TGTGCTAGCGAGGGGGGGGTCTACGAGCAGTACTTC.

This clonotype came up a few times. DNA for the CDR3: TGTGCCAGCAGCTTAGCCGGGACAGGGGCCTATGGCTACACCTTC. It specifies CASSLAGTGAYGYTF. V usage is TRBV7-2 and J usage is TRBJ1-2; TRBD1 matches at 10 bases. The germline gives CDR1 SGHTA, CDR2 FQGNSA. This CDR3 has 15 residues. V gave up 0 bases and J gave up 4 bases; unmatched junction bases: 2.

This rearrangement joins TRBV5-6 to TRBJ2-7, with D perhaps assigned TRBD1 or TRBD2 (7 bases each). Germline assignment: CDR1 SGHDT and CDR2 YYEEEE. The CDR3 length is 14 residues. The germline V and J ends were trimmed by 6 bases and 4 bases, with 17 bases remaining between them. DNA of the CDR3: TGTGCCAGCACCAGGGGGGGGATCTCTTACGAGCAGTACTTC. It specifies CASTRGGISYEQYF.

The V call is TRBV10-2, the J call TRBJ1-4, with a weak D call TRBD1 (5 bases). This CDR3 has 13 residues. Germline-derived CDR1 and CDR2 are WSHSY and SAAADI. Trimming pared 10 bases from V and 6 bases from J, leaving 15 bases between. The CDR3 DNA reads as TGCGCCACCCGGGGCAGCGGGGATGAAAAACTGTTTTTT. This sequence encodes CATRGSGDEKLFF.

The chain joins TRBV28 to TRBJ2-7; TRBD1 matches at 10 bases. CDR3 length: 16 residues. Germline CDR1 MDHEN, CDR2 SYDVKM. V dropped 5 bases and J dropped 5; count of bases not matched to a gene: 12. The chain's CDR3 is CASSLPGTGARNEQYF. For the CDR3, the DNA is TGTGCCAGCAGTCTGCCAGGGACAGGGGCACGGAACGAGCAGTACTTC.

The chain links TRBV4-1 to TRBJ2-4; no firm D call. CDR3 length: 13 residues. CDR1 is MGHRA and CDR2 is YSYEKL in the germline V gene. V lost 5 bases, J lost 0 bases, and 5 bases lay in between. The CDR3 reads CASSGEAKNIQYF. DNA for the CDR3: TGCGCCAGCAGCGGGGAAGCCAAAAACATTCAGTACTTC.

V gene TRBV18 combines with J gene TRBJ1-1, with unresolved D. Trimming cost V 2 bases and J 8 bases, with 9 bases left between them. The CDR3 covers 12 residues. Germline values: CDR1 KGHSH, CDR2 LQKENI. This CDR3 reads CASSPFEQEAFF. Here the CDR3 DNA reads TGTGCCAGCTCACCATTCGAACAAGAAGCTTTCTTT. Complete variable domain (other parts from reference TRBV18 and TRBJ1-1): NAGVMQNPRHLVRRRGQEARLRCSPMKGHSHVYWYRQLPEEGLKFMVYLQKENIIDESGMPKERFSAEFPKEGPSILRIQQVVRGDSAAYFCASSPFEQEAFFGQGTRLTVV.

The chain links TRBV5-1 to TRBJ1-1, with D possibly being TRBD1 (6 bases). Trimming removed 6 bases at V and 1 base at J, with 19 bases between. Germline CDR1 and CDR2: SGHRS and YFSETQ. The CDR3 has 16 residues. The DNA for the CDR3 is TGCGCCAGCAACGTTAGGGGGAGGCCATCGAACACTGAAGCTTTCTTT. This codes for CASNVRGRPSNTEAFF.

This rearrangement joins TRBV30 to TRBJ1-1; the D gene is possibly TRBD1 (5 bases). CDR1 is GTSNPN, CDR2 SVGIG, per germline (reference sequence). This CDR3 contains 16 residues. The ends were cut back, 2 bases at V and 1 base at J, with 17 bases in the middle. The CDR3 reads CAWSPHSGAGNTEAFF. CDR3 in DNA: TGTGCCTGGAGTCCCCACTCTGGGGCGGGGAACACTGAAGCTTTCTTT.

This sequence joins TRBV10-3 and TRBJ1-1; 7 positions agree with TRBD1. Germline V gene sequence: CDR1 ENHRY, CDR2 SYGVKD. The CDR3 loop spans 14 amino acids. The junction had 2 bases not matched to a gene; V was cut back by 4 bases and J by 0 bases. The chain's CDR3 is CAISGGQMNTEAFF. For the CDR3, the DNA is TGTGCCATCAGTGGGGGACAGATGAACACTGAAGCTTTCTTT.

The CDR3 sequence: CASSGTSGTFTGELFF. In nucleotides, the CDR3 is TGTGCCAGCAGCGGGACTAGCGGGACCTTCACCGGGGAGCTGTTTTTT. The rearrangement uses TRBV7-9 and TRBJ2-2; TRBD2 aligns across 13 bases. This CDR3 spans 16 amino acids. The junction had 4 bases not matched to a gene; V was cut back by 5 bases and J by 4 bases. In germline, CDR1 is SEHNR, CDR2 FQNEAQ (reference sequence).

The genes are TRBV7-3 and TRBJ2-1; D not certain. V lost 5 bases, J lost 2 bases, and 13 bases lay in between. Germline V CDR1 and CDR2: SGHTA, FQGTGA. The CDR3 extends over 15 amino acids. CDR3 sequence reads: CASSPSVAAYNEQFF. The CDR3 coding sequence is TGTGCCAGCAGCCCTTCCGTCGCTGCCTACAATGAGCAGTTCTTC.

J is TRBJ2-4 and V is TRBV28; D may be TRBD1 (6 bases). CDR1 and CDR2 from the germline V gene are MDHEN and SYDVKM. V dropped 3 bases and J dropped 4 bases, with 10 bases sitting between them. The CDR3 spans 14 residues. CDR3: CASSFGGIKNIQYF. The CDR3 nucleotides read TGTGCCAGCAGTTTTGGGGGCATTAAAAACATTCAGTACTTC. The variable domain in full, with the rest retrieved from reference TRBV28 and TRBJ2-4, is DVKVTQSSRYLVKRTGEKVFLECVQDMDHENMFWYRQDPGLGLRLIYFSYDVKMKEKGDIPEGYSVSREKKERFSLILESASTNQTSMYLCASSFGGIKNIQYFGAGTRLSVL.

The V call is TRBV3-1, the J call TRBJ2-2; tentatively, D is TRBD1 (5 bases). This CDR3 has 17 amino acids. Trimming took off 2 bases at V and 8 bases at J, with 21 bases between the two ends. From germline, CDR1 is LGHDT and CDR2 YNNKEL (reference sequence). The CDR3 loop is CASSQRARQGTEGELFF. In DNA, the CDR3 is TGTGCCAGCAGCCAACGGGCTAGGCAGGGTACAGAAGGGGAGCTGTTTTTT.

This clonotype was seen once. This sequence joins TRBV30 and TRBJ1-1; possibly TRBD1 for D (6 bases). The CDR3 contains 12 residues. Trimming cost V 3 bases and J 3 bases, with 8 bases left between them. Germline CDR1 GTSNPN, CDR2 SVGIG (reference sequence). CDR3 bases: TGTGCCTGGAGGGACAGTTACACTGAAGCTTTCTTT. This translates into CAWRDSYTEAFF.

This chain connects TRBV19 to TRBJ2-2, with D possibly being TRBD1 (6 bases). This CDR3 region has 14 residues. Between the trimmed V and J ends, which lost 7 bases and 3 bases, there was a span of 12 bases. CDR1 is LNHDA and CDR2 is SQIVND in the germline V gene (reference sequence). The CDR3 is CASTKQGDTGELFF. The CDR3 nucleotides are TGTGCCAGTACGAAACAGGGAGACACCGGGGAGCTGTTTTTT.